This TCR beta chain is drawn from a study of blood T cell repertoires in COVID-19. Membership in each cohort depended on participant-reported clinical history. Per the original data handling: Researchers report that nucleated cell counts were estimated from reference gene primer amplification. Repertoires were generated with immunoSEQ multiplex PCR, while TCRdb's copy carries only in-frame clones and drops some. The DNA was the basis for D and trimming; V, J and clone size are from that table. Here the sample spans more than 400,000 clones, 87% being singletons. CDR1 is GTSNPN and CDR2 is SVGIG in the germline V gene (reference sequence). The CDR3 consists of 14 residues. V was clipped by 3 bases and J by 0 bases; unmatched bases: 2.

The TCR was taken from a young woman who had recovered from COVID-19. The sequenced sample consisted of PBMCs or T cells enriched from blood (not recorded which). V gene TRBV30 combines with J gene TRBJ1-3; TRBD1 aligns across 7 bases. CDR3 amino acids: CAWRGQLSGNTIYF. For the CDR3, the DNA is TGTGCCTGGAGGGGACAGCTCTCTGGAAACACCATATATTTT.